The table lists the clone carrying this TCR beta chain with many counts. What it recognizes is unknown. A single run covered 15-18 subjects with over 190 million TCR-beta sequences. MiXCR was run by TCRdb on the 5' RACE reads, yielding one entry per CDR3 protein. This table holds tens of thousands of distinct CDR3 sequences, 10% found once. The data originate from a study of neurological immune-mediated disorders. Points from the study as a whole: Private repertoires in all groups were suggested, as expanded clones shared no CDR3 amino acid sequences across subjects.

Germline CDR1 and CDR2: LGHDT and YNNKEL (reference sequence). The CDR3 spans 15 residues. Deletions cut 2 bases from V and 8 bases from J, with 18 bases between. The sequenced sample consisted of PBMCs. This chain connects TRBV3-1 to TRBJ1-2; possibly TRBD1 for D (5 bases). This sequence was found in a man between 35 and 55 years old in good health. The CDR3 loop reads CASSQSWSGGGGYTF. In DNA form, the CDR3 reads TGTGCCAGCAGCCAATCCTGGAGTGGGGGAGGAGGCTACACCTTC.